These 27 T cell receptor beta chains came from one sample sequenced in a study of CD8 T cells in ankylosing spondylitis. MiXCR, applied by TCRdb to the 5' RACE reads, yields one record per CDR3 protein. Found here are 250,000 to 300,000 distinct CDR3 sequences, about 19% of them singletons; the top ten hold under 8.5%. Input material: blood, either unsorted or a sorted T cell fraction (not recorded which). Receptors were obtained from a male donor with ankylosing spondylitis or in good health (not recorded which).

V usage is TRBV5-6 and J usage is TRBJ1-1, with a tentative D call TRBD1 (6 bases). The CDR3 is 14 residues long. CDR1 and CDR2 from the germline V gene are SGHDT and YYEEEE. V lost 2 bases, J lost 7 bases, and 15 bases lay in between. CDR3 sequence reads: CASSFIRGGIEAFF. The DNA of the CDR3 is TGTGCCAGCAGCTTCATCAGGGGTGGCATTGAAGCTTTCTTT.

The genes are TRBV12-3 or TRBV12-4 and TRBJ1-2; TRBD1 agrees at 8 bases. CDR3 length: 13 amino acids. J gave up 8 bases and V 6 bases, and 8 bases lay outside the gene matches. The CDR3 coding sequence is TGTGCCAGCAGCTCCAGACAGGGGCACGGCTACACCTTC. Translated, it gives CASSSRQGHGYTF.

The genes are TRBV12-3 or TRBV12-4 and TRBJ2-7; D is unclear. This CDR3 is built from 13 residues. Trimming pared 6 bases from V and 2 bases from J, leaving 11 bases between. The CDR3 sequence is CASSATGTYEQYV. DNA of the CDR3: TGTGCCAGCAGCGCGACTGGAACCTACGAGCAGTACGTC.

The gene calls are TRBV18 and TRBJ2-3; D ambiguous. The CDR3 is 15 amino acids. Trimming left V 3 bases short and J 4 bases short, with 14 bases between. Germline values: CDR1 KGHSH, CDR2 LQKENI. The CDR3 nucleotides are TGTGCCAGCTCACCGCTAGGCTCTCTCGCAGATACGCAGTATTTT. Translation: CASSPLGSLADTQYF.

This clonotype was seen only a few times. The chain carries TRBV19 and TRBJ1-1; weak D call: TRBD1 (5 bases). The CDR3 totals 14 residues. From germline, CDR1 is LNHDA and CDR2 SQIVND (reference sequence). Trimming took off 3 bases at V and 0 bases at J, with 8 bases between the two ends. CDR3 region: CASSMGPMNTEAFF. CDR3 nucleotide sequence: TGTGCCAGTAGTATGGGACCGATGAACACTGAAGCTTTCTTT. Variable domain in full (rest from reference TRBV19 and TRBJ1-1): DGGITQSPKYLFRKEGQNVTLSCEQNLNHDAMYWYRQDPGQGLRLIYYSQIVNDFQKGDIAEGYSVSREKKESFPLTVTSAQKNPTAFYLCASSMGPMNTEAFFGQGTRLTVV.

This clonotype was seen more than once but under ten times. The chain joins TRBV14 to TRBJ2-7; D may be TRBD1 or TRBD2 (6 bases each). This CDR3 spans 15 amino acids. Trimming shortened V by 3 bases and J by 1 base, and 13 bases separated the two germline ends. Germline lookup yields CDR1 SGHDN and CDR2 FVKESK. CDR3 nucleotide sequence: TGTGCCAGCAGCCAGGGACTGCAGGGGTCCTACGAGCAGTACGTC. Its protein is CASSQGLQGSYEQYV.

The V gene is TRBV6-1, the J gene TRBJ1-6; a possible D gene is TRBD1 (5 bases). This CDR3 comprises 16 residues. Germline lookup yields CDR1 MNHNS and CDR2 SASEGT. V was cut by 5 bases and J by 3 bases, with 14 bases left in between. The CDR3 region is CASSRGPRGYNSPLHF. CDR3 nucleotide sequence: TGTGCCAGCAGTCGGGGACCCCGGGGCTATAATTCACCCCTCCACTTT.

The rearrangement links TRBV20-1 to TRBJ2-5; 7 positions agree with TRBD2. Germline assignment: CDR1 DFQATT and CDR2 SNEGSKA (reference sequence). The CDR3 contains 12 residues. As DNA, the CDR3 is TGCAGCGGCGGTTGGGGGGGAGAGACCCAGTACTTC. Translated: CSGGWGGETQYF.

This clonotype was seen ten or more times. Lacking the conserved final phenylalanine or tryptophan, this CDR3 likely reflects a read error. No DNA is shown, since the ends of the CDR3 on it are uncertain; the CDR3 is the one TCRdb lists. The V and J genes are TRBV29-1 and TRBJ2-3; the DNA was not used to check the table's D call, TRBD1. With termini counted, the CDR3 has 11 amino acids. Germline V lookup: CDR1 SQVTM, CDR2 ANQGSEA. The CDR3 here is CSVETGTGGLL.

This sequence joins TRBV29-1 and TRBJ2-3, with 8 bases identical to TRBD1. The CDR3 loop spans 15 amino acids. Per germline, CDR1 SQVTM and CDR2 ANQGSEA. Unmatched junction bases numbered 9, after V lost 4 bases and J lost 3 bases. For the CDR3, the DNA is TGCAGCGTTGCCTTTAGGGACAGGACGACAGATACGCAGTATTTT. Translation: CSVAFRDRTTDTQYF.

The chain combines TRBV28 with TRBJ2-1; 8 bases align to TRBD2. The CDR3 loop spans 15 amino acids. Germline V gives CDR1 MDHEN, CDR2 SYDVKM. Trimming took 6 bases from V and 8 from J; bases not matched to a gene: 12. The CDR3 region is CASSPAEREFHEQFF. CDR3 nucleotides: TGTGCCAGCAGCCCCGCCGAGCGGGAGTTCCATGAGCAGTTCTTC.

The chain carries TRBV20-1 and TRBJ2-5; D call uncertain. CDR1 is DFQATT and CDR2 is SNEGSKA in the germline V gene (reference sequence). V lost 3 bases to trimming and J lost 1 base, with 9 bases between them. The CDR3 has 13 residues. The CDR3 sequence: CSARQQTQETQYF. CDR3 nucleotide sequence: TGCAGTGCTAGGCAGCAGACCCAAGAGACCCAGTACTTC.

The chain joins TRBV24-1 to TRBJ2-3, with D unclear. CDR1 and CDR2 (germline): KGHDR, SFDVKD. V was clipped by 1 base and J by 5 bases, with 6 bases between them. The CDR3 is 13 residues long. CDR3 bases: TGTGCCACCAGTGATTTTGGGCTAGATACGCAGTATTTT. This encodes CATSDFGLDTQYF.

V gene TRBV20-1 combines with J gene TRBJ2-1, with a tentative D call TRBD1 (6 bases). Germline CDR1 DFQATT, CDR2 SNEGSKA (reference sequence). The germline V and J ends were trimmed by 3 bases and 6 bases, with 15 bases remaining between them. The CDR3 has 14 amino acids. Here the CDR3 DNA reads TGCAGTGCTAGTAGGGGGTATTGGTCCAATGAGCAGTTCTTC. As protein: CSASRGYWSNEQFF.

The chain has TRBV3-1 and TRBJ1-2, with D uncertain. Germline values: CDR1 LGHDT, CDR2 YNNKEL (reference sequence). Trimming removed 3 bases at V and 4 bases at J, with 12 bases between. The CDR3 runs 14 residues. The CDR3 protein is CASSHGDGSYGYTF. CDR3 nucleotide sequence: TGTGCCAGCAGCCATGGAGACGGTAGCTATGGCTACACCTTC.

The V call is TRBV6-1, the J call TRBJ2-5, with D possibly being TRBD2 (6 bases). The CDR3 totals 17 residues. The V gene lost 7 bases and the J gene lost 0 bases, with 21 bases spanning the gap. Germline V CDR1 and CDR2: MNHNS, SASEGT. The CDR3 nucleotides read TGTGCCAGCATCTATTGGACTACCAACACGCACCAAGAGACCCAGTACTTC. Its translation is CASIYWTTNTHQETQYF.

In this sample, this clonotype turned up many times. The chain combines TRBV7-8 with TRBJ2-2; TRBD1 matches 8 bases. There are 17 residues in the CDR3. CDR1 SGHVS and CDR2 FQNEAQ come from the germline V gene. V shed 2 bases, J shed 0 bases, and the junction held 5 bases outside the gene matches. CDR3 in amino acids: CASSLSPGQANTGELFF. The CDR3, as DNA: TGTGCCAGCAGCTTAAGTCCGGGACAGGCGAACACCGGGGAGCTGTTTTTT.

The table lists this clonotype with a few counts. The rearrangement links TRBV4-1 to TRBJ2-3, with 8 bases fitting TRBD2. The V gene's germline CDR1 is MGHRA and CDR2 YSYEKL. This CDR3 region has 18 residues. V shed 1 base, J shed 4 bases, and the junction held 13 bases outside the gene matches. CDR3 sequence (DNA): TGCGCCAGCAGCCAAGGATTGCGAGCGGGAGTCTCAGCAGATACGCAGTATTTT. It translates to CASSQGLRAGVSADTQYF.

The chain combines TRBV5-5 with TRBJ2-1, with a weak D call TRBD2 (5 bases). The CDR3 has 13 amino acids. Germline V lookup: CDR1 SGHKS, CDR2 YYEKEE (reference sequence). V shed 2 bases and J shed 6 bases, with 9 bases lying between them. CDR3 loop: CASSFRAGNEQFF. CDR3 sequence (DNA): TGTGCCAGCAGCTTCCGGGCGGGCAATGAGCAGTTCTTC.

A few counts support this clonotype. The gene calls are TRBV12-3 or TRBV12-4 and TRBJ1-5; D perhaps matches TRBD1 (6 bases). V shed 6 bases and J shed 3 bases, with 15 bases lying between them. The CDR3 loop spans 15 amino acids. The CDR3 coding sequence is TGTGCCAGCAGCCCCACGGGACAAGTCAATCAGCCCCAGCATTTT. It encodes CASSPTGQVNQPQHF.

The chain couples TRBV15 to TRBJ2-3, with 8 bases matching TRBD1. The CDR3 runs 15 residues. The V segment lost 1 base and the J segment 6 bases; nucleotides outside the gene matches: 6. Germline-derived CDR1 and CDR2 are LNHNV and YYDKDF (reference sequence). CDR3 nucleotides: TGTGCCACCAGCAGAGTGCGGGACAGGCCGGATACGCAGTATTTT. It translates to CATSRVRDRPDTQYF. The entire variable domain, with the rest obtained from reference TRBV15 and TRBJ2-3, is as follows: DAMVIQNPRYQVTQFGKPVTLSCSQTLNHNVMYWYQQKSSQAPKLLFHYYDKDFNNEADTPDNFQSRRPNTSFCFLDIRSPGLGDTAMYLCATSRVRDRPDTQYFGPGTRLTVL.

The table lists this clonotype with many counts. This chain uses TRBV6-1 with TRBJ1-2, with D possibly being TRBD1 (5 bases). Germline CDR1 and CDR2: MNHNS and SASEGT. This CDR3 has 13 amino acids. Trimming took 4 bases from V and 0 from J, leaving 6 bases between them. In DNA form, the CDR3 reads TGTGCCAGCAGTGCGACAGCTAACTATGGCTACACCTTC. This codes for CASSATANYGYTF.

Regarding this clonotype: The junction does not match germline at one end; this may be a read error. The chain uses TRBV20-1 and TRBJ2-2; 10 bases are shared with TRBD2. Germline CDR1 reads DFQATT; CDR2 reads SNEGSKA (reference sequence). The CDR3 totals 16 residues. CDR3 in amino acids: CSARASGSPNTEELFF. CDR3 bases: TGCAGTGCTAGAGCTAGCGGGAGTCCGAACACCGAGGAGCTGTTTTTT.

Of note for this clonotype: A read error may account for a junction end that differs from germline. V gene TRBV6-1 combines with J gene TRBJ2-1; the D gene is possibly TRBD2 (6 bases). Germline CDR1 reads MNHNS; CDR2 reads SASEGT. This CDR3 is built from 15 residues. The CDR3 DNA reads TGTGCCAGCGGTGACGGGAGTCTTTTATACAATGAGCAGTTCTTC. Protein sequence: CASGDGSLLYNEQFF.

Written as DNA, the CDR3 is TGTGCCAGCAGGGAGACAACAATAGATACGCAGTATTTT. Amino acids: CASRETTIDTQYF. The V gene is TRBV6-1, the J gene TRBJ2-3; D unclear. The CDR3 extends over 13 amino acids. V lost 6 bases and J 5 bases, leaving 12 bases between the germline ends. Germline-derived CDR1 and CDR2 are MNHNS and SASEGT.

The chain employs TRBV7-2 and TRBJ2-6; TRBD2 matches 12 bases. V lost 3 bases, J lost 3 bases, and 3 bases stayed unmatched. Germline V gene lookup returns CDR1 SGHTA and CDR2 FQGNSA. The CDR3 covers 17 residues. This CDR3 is CASSLTSGRGGANVLTF. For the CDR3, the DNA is TGTGCCAGCAGCTTGACTAGCGGGAGAGGTGGGGCCAACGTCCTGACTTTC.

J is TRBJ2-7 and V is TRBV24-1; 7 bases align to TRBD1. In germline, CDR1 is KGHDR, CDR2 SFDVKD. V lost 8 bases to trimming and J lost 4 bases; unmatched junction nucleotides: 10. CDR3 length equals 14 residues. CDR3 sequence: CATNDRQGRYEQYV. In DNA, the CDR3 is TGTGCCACCAATGACCGACAGGGAAGATACGAGCAGTACGTC.